Listed here is a single T cell receptor beta chain. As yet, its antigen is unknown. The germline V gene has CDR1 GTSNPN and CDR2 SVGIG (reference sequence). Trimming took off 3 bases at V and 0 bases at J, with 14 bases between the two ends. This CDR3 comprises 15 residues. This record belongs to a study of cytomegalovirus exposure and HLA in healthy donors. Findings of the study overall: In all likelihood, a cluster of highly shared sequence variants was a sequencing artifact. Later analysis indicated greater clonal expansion among HLA-associated TCR beta chains than among equally common other chains. In an earlier analysis, in under 700 donors, most V segments appeared productive either ~90% or ~30% of the time.

60 Vbeta and 13 Jbeta primers were used in PCR. The method was immunoSEQ multiplex PCR; TCRdb's version includes in-frame clones alone and lacks a portion of them. The sample has roughly 99,000 clones, over 65% seen once. Sequenced: PBMCs. The chain combines TRBV30 with TRBJ1-2; D possibly corresponds to TRBD1 (6 bases). The TCR was taken from a woman aged 35 to 49 in good health and CMV-seropositive. The chain's CDR3 is CAWRGGPSTNYGYTF. DNA for the CDR3: TGTGCCTGGAGGGGGGGGCCTTCCACTAACTATGGCTACACCTTC. Supplemented by reference TRBV30 and TRBJ1-2, the full variable domain reads SQTIHQWPATLVQPVGSPLSLECTVEGTSNPNLYWYRQAAGRGLQLLFYSVGIGQISSEVPQNLSASRPQDRQFILSSKKLLLSDSGFYLCAWRGGPSTNYGYTFGSGTRLTVV.